The source of this T cell receptor (beta chain) is a study of cytomegalovirus exposure and HLA in healthy donors. Study-wide findings and caveats: Relative to the approximately 700-donor mean, N-insertions were reportedly fewer in an Asian-associated ancestry cluster in a later analysis. Sequencing probably produced one cluster of sequence variants that were highly shared. Previously analyzed data showed that most TCR beta V segments were productive at a frequency of about 87% or about 30%. Excluded were some V segments that proved indistinguishable, including TRBV6-2 and TRBV6-3.

PCR primers comprised 60 Vbeta and 13 Jbeta primers. Profiled with immunoSEQ multiplex PCR; TCRdb holds only in-frame clones, not every one. This sample yields approximately 27,000 clones, of which approximately 70% are seen a single time; roughly 4.5% belongs to the top ten. With respect to this clone: The antigen is undetermined.

Trimming cost V 0 bases and J 1 base, with 13 bases left between them. The CDR3 runs 16 residues. Germline V gene data show CDR1 as WSHSY and CDR2 as SAAADI. The clonotype originates from a woman aged 50 to 60 in good health and CMV-seronegative. The sequenced material came from PBMCs. The V and J genes are TRBV10-2 and TRBJ2-7, with D tentatively TRBD2 (6 bases). DNA of the CDR3: TGCGCCAGCAGTGAGTCAGTAGTGGGACTTTCCTACGAGCAGTACTTC. Its protein product is CASSESVVGLSYEQYF.